This is a list of T cell receptor beta chains from one sample in a study of T cells in Graves' hyperthyroidism and ophthalmopathy. From the multiplex PCR reads, TCRdb called clonotypes with MiXCR, one entry per CDR3 protein. The data hold hundreds of thousands of distinct CDR3 sequences, with about 14% observed a single time. Sequencing used blood. Receptors were obtained from a woman aged 25 to 39 with Graves' hyperthyroidism. Both conserved end residues are part of each CDR3. A D gene is named only where the DNA matches it firmly. The size entry is marked missing in some rows and otherwise reads once, few, many or a size class.

TRBJ2-7 | TRBD1 | many | TRBV15 | CATSRRDRGDEQYF | TGTGCCACCAGCAGACGGGACAGGGGGGACGAGCAGTACTTC
TRBJ2-2 | NA | many | TRBV28 | CASRGDGTGELFF | TGTGCCAGCAGGGGCGATGGCACCGGGGAGCTGTTTTTT
TRBJ2-7 | NA | NA | TRBV20-1 | CSGYSGSSYEQYF | TGCAGTGGTTATAGCGGAAGCTCCTACGAGCAGTACTTC
TRBJ1-5 | TRBD1 | NA | TRBV7-7 | CASSRGGHQPQHF | TGTGCTAGCAGCCGAGGGGGCCATCAGCCCCAGCATTTT
TRBJ2-5 | NA | few | TRBV2 | CASSEALGKETQYF | TGTGCCAGCAGTGAAGCGCTGGGAAAAGAGACCCAGTACTTC
TRBJ1-5 | NA | many | TRBV5-1 | CASSWGSNQPQHF | TGCGCCAGCAGCTGGGGTAGCAATCAGCCCCAGCATTTT
TRBJ1-5 | NA | few | TRBV15 | CATSRRGVGQPQHF | TGTGCCACCAGCAGACGAGGGGTTGGTCAGCCCCAGCATTTT
TRBJ1-2 | NA | many | TRBV27 | CASRWTQENNYGYTF | TGTGCCAGCAGATGGACCCAAGAAAATAACTATGGCTACACCTTC
TRBJ2-5 | NA | NA | TRBV7-9 | CASSSGWGQETQYF | TGTGCCAGCAGCTCCGGGTGGGGCCAAGAGACCCAGTACTTC
TRBJ2-7 | NA | NA | TRBV11-2 | CASSYSGAGYEQYF | TGTGCCAGCAGCTACTCAGGAGCTGGCTACGAGCAGTACTTC